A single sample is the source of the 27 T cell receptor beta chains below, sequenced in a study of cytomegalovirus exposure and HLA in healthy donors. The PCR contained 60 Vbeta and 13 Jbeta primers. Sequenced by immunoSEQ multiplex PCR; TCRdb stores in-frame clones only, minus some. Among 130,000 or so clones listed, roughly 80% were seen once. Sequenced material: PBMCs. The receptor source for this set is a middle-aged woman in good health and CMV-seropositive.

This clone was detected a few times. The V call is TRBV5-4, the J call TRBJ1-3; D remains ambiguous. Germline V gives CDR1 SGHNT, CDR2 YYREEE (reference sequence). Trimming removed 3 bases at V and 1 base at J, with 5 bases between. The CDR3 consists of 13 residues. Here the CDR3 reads CASSSMSGNTIYF. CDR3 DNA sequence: TGTGCCAGCAGCTCCATGTCTGGAAACACCATATATTTT.

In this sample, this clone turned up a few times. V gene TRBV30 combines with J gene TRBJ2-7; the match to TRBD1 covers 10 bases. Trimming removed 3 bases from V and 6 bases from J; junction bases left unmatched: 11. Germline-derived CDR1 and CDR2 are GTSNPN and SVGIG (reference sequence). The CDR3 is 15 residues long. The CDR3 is CAWSTPGQGSREQYF. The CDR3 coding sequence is TGTGCCTGGAGCACCCCGGGACAGGGGTCGCGCGAGCAGTACTTC.

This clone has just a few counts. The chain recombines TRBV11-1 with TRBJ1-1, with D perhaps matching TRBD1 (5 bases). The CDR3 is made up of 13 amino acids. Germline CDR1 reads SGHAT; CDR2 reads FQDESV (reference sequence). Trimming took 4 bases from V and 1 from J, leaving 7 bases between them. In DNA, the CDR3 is TGTGCCAGCAGCTATCAGGGGAACACTGAAGCTTTCTTT. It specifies CASSYQGNTEAFF.

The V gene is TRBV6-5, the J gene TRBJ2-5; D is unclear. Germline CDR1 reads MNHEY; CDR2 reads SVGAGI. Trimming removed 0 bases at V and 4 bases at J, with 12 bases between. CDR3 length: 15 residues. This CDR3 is CASSYSSGPGETQYF. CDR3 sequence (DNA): TGTGCCAGCAGTTACTCGAGTGGGCCCGGAGAGACCCAGTACTTC.

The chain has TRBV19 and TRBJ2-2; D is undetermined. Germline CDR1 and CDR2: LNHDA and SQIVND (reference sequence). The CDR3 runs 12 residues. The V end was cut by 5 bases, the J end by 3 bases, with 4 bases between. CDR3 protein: CASSHDTGELFF. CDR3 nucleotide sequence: TGTGCCAGTAGTCATGACACCGGGGAGCTGTTTTTT.

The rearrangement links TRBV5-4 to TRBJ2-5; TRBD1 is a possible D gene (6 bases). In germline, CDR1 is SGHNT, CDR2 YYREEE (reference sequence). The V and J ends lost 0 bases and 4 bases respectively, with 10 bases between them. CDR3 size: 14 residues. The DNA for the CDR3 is TGTGCCAGCAGCTTGGATTCAGGGGCAGAGACCCAGTACTTC. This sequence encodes CASSLDSGAETQYF.

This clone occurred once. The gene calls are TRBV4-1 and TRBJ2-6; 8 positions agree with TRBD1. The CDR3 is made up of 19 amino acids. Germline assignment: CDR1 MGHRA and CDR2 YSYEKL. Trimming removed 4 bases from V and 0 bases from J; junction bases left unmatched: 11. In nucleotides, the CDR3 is TGCGCCAGCAGCCGGCGGGACAGGACAATGGACTCTGGGGCCAACGTCCTGACTTTC. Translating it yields CASSRRDRTMDSGANVLTF.

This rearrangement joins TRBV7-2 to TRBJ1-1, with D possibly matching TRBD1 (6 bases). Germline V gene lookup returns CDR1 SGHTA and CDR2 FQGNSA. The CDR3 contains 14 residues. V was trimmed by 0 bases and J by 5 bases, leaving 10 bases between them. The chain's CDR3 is CASSLAAGATEAFF. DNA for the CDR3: TGTGCCAGCAGCTTAGCCGCAGGGGCGACTGAAGCTTTCTTT.

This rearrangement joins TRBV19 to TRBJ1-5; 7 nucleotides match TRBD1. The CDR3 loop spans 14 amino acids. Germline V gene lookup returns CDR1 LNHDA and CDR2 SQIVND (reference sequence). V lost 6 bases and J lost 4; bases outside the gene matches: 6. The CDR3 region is CASRGDRTNQPQHF. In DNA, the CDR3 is TGTGCCAGTAGAGGGGACAGAACTAATCAGCCCCAGCATTTT.

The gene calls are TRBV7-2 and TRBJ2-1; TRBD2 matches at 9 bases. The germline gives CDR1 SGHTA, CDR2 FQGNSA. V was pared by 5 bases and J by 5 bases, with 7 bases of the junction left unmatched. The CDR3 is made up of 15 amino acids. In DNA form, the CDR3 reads TGTGCCAGCAGCGGGGGACTAGCCAGGAACAATGAGCAGTTCTTC. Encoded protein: CASSGGLARNNEQFF.

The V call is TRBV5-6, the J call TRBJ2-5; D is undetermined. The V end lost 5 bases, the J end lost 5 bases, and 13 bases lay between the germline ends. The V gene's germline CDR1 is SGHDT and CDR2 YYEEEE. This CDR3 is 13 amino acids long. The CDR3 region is CASSRRRRETQYF. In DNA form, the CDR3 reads TGTGCCAGCAGTCGGCGGCGGCGGGAGACCCAGTACTTC. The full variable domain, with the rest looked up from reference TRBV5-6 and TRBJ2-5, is DAGVTQSPTHLIKTRGQQVTLRCSPKSGHDTVSWYQQALGQGPQFIFQYYEEEERQRGNFPDRFSGHQFPNYSSELNVNALLLGDSALYLCASSRRRRETQYFGPGTRLLVL.

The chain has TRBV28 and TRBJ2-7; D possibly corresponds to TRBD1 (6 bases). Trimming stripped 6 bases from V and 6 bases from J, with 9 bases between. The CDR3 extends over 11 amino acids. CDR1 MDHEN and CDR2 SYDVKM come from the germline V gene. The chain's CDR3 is CASSDRREQYF. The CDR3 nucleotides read TGTGCCAGCAGCGACAGGCGCGAGCAGTACTTC.

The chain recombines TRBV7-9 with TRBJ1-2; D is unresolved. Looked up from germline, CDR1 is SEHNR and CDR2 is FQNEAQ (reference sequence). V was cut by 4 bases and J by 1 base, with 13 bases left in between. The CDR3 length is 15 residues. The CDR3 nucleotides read TGTGCCAGCAGCTCAGGAACGGACTTTAACTATGGCTACACCTTC. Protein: CASSSGTDFNYGYTF.

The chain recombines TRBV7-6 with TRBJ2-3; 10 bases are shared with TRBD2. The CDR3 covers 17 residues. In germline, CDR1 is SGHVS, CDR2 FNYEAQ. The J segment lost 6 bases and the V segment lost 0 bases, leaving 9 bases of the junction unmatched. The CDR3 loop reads CASSLASLAGAWDTQYF. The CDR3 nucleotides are TGTGCCAGCAGCTTAGCGAGTCTAGCGGGAGCGTGGGATACGCAGTATTTT.

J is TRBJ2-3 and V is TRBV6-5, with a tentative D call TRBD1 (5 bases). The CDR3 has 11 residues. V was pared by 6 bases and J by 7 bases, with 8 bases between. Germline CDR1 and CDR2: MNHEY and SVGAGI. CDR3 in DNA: TGTGCCAGCAGCAACAGGAATACGCAGTATTTT. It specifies CASSNRNTQYF.

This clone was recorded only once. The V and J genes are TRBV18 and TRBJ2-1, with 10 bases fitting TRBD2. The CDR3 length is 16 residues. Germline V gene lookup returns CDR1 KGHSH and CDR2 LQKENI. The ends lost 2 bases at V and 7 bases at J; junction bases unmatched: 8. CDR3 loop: CASSPGWGLALNEQFF. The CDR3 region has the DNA TGTGCCAGCTCACCAGGTTGGGGACTAGCGTTGAATGAGCAGTTCTTC.

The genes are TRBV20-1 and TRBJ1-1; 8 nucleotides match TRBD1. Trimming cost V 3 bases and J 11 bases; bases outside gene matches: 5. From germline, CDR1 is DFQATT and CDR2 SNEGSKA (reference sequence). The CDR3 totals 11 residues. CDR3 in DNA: TGCAGTGCTAGTACGGACAGGGAGGCTTTCTTT. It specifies CSASTDREAFF.

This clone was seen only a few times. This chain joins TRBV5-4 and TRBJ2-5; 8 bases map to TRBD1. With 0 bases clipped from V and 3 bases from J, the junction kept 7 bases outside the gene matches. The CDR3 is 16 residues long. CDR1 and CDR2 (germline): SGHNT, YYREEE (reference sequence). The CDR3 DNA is TGTGCCAGCAGCTTGGGCCTTTCAGGGGGCGAAGAGACCCAGTACTTC. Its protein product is CASSLGLSGGEETQYF.

The CDR3 sequence is CASSPSAAKGNTGELFF. In DNA form, the CDR3 reads TGTGCCAGCAGTCCCTCAGCGGCCAAAGGGAACACCGGGGAGCTGTTTTTT. The chain links TRBV28 to TRBJ2-2; D is perhaps TRBD2 (5 bases). Trimming shortened V by 5 bases and J by 1 base, and 17 bases separated the two germline ends. CDR1 is MDHEN, CDR2 SYDVKM, per germline. The CDR3 length is 17 residues.

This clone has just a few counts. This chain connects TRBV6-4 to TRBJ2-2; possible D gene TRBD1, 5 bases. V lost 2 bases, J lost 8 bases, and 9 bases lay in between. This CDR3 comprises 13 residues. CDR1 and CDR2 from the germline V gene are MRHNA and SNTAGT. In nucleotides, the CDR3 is TGTGCCAGCAGTGACCGGACAACTGGGGAGCTGTTTTTT. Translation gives CASSDRTTGELFF.

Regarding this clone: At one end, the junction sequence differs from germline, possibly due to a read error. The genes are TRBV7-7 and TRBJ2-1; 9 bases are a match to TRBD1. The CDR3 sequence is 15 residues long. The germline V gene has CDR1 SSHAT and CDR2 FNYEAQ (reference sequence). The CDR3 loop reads CASSRNRDRVNEQFF. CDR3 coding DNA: TGTGCTAGCAGCCGGAACCGGGACAGGGTCAATGAGCAGTTCTTC.

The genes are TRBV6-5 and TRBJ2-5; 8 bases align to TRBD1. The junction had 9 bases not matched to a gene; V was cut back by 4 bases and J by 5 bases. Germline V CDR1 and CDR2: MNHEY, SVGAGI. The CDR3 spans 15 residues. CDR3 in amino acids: CASSSLPGGSETQYF. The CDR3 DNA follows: TGTGCCAGCAGTTCCCTACCAGGGGGCAGCGAGACCCAGTACTTC.

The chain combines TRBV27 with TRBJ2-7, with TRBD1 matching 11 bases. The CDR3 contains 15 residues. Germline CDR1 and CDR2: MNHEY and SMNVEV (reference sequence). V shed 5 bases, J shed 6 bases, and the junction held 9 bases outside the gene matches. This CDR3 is CASSRISGTGGEQYF. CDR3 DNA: TGTGCCAGCAGTCGAATTTCCGGGACAGGGGGCGAGCAGTACTTC.

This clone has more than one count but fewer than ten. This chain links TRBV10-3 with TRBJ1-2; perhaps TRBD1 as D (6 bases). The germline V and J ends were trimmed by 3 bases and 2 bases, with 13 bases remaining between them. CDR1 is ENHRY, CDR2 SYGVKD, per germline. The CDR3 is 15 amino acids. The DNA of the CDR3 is TGTGCCATCAGTGACCCCGACAGGCCCAACTATGGCTACACCTTC. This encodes CAISDPDRPNYGYTF.

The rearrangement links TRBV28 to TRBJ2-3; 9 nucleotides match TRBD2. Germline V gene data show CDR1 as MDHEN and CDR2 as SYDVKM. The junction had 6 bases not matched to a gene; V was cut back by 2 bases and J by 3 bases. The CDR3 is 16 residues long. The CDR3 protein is CASSLGGRARTDTQYF. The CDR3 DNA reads TGTGCCAGCAGTTTAGGCGGGAGGGCCAGAACAGATACGCAGTATTTT. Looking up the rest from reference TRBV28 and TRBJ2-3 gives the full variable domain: DVKVTQSSRYLVKRTGEKVFLECVQDMDHENMFWYRQDPGLGLRLIYFSYDVKMKEKGDIPEGYSVSREKKERFSLILESASTNQTSMYLCASSLGGRARTDTQYFGPGTRLTVL.

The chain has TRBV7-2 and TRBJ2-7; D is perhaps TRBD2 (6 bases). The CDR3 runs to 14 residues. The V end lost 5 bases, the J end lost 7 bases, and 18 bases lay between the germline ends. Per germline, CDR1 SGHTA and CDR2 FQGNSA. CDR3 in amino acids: CASSPPTGVREQYF. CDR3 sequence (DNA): TGTGCCAGCAGCCCCCCAACGGGAGTAAGGGAGCAGTACTTC.

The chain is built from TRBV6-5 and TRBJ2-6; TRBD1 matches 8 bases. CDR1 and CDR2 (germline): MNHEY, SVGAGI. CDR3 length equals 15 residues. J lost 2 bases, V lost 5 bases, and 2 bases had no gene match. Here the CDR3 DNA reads TGTGCCAGCAGTCAACAGGGGGCTGGGGCCAACGTCCTGACTTTC. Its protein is CASSQQGAGANVLTF.